This entry describes one T cell receptor beta chain. Its target is unknown. All donors were healthy HIV-negative adults lacking recent acute infections or vaccinations. Sequencing used immunoSEQ multiplex PCR; TCRdb keeps in-frame clones, though not all of them. The sample records a few million clones, 93% being singletons. This entry is derived from a study of shared clonotypes between healthy human individuals. Notes on the study in general: The four-donor shared clonotypes exceeded non-shared clonotypes in generation probability, with non-shared ones scoring lower.

V was pared by 5 bases and J by 4 bases, with 6 bases of the junction left unmatched. The CDR3 covers 14 residues. Germline assignment: CDR1 SGHAT and CDR2 FQNNGV. The receptor's source is a man younger than 35 in good health. Some clones in this sample may be carry-over from other donors' samples. The sequencing sample was made of naive CD4+ T cells from PBMCs. Subset of the sample: CD45RA+ positively selected. The V and J genes are TRBV11-2 and TRBJ1-2, with TRBD1 matching over 8 bases. CDR3: CASSADRGSYGYTF. The DNA for the CDR3 is TGTGCCAGCAGCGCAGACAGGGGTAGCTATGGCTACACCTTC.